A selection of T cell receptor beta chains follows, all from one sample in a study of control samples from healthy donors and cancer patients. The table came from immunoSEQ multiplex PCR; TCRdb's copy has only in-frame clones and leaves some out. The sample lists some 150,000 clones; 90% to 95% were seen once. Source material: blood. Source of these receptors: a woman in her 30s in good health. The CDR3 runs from the conserved cysteine through the conserved F or W. A D gene is named only where the DNA matches it firmly. Expanded clones are given a class, and other clones once, few, many or no size at all.

size: few
J: TRBJ1-2
V: TRBV7-2
D: .
DNA: TGTGCCAGCAGCGGTAGGACACCTAACTATGGCTACACCTTC
CDR3: CASSGRTPNYGYTF

size: .
J: TRBJ1-1
V: TRBV19
D: .
DNA: TGTGCCAGTATGGGGCAGCGCACTGAAGCTTTCTTT
CDR3: CASMGQRTEAFF

size: .
J: TRBJ2-3
V: TRBV6-5
D: TRBD2
DNA: TGTGCCAGCAGTAGACTAGCGGGCGATGGAGATACGCAGTATTTT
CDR3: CASSRLAGDGDTQYF

size: .
J: TRBJ1-6
V: TRBV18
D: .
DNA: TGTGCCAGCTCACCACGACCGAGCTCCTATAATTCACCCCTCCACTTT
CDR3: CASSPRPSSYNSPLHF

size: once
J: TRBJ1-2
V: TRBV9
D: TRBD1
DNA: TGTGCCAGCAGCATCACCGGGACAGCTAACTATGGCTACACCTTC
CDR3: CASSITGTANYGYTF

size: .
J: TRBJ1-6
V: TRBV27
D: TRBD1
DNA: TGTGCCAGCAGTCCGAGACAGGGGAATAATTCACCCCTCCACTTT
CDR3: CASSPRQGNNSPLHF

size: .
J: TRBJ1-4
V: TRBV27
D: .
DNA: TGTGCCAGCAGTTTCGGTGGTAGAGAAAAACTGTTTTTT
CDR3: CASSFGGREKLFF

size: .
J: TRBJ2-3
V: TRBV3-1/TRBV3-2
D: .
DNA: TGTGCCAGCAGCCACGGGGCCTCCACAGATACGCAGTATTTT
CDR3: CASSHGASTDTQYF

size: .
J: TRBJ2-7
V: TRBV24-1
D: TRBD2
DNA: TGTGCCACCAGTGATTGGGGACTAGCGGGGAAAGAGCAGTACTTC
CDR3: CATSDWGLAGKEQYF

size: .
J: TRBJ1-6
V: TRBV6-1
D: TRBD1
DNA: TGTGCCAGCAGTGAAGCGGGTCCAGGGGGCTATTCACCCCTCCACTTT
CDR3: CASSEAGPGGYSPLHF

size: .
J: TRBJ1-4
V: TRBV28
D: .
DNA: TGTGCCAGCAGTCAAACAGGGCCCCTTGAAAAACTGTTTTTT
CDR3: CASSQTGPLEKLFF

size: .
J: TRBJ1-2
V: TRBV15
D: .
DNA: TGTGCCACCAGCAGTCCCGACAGGCGCTACTATGGCTACACCTTC
CDR3: CATSSPDRRYYGYTF

size: .
J: TRBJ1-4
V: TRBV30
D: TRBD1
DNA: TGTGCCTGGAGTGTCCAGGGGGCTAATGAAAAACTGTTTTTT
CDR3: CAWSVQGANEKLFF

size: .
J: TRBJ2-7
V: TRBV3-1/TRBV3-2
D: .
DNA: TGTGCCAGCAGCCAACCCGACAGCTACGAGCAGTACTTC
CDR3: CASSQPDSYEQYF

size: once
J: TRBJ2-1
V: TRBV19
D: TRBD2
DNA: TGTGCCAGTAGAATAGCGGGAGGAAATGAGCAGTTCTTC
CDR3: CASRIAGGNEQFF

size: .
J: TRBJ2-2
V: TRBV5-6
D: TRBD2
DNA: TGTGCCAGCAGCTTGGTAGCGGGGTGGACCGGGGAGCTGTTTTTT
CDR3: CASSLVAGWTGELFF

size: once
J: TRBJ1-5
V: TRBV27
D: .
DNA: TGTGCCAGCAGGCGGGACTTTAGCAATCAGCCCCAGCATTTT
CDR3: CASRRDFSNQPQHF

size: once
J: TRBJ2-1
V: TRBV7-9
D: .
DNA: TGTGCCAGCAGCTTAGCGGGGGGGCGGTACAATGAGCAGTTCTTC
CDR3: CASSLAGGRYNEQFF

size: .
J: TRBJ1-2
V: TRBV6-1
D: TRBD1
DNA: TGTGCCAGCAGTGAATTGACAGGGGCTGGCTACACCTTC
CDR3: CASSELTGAGYTF